Shown below are 16 T cell receptor beta chains from a single sample sequenced in a study of pediatric ulcerative colitis. Measured with immunoSEQ multiplex PCR; TCRdb has only the in-frame clones, and not every one. The table has 8,500 to 13,000 clones, approximately 80% seen once. During colonoscopy, one to two rectal pinch biopsies were collected. Material for sequencing was gut tissue. These receptors all stem from a girl under 18 who was a control in a study of pediatric ulcerative colitis.

This chain connects TRBV12-5 to TRBJ2-1, with TRBD1 matching over 11 bases. This CDR3 is built from 15 residues. The V gene's germline CDR1 is LGHNT and CDR2 FRNRAP. Trimming cost V 6 bases and J 10 bases; bases outside gene matches: 11. The CDR3 coding sequence is TGTGCTAGTGGCCAGGGACAGGGGGGAGTATCGGAGCAGTTCTTC. Encoded protein: CASGQGQGGVSEQFF.

The V and J genes are TRBV11-2 and TRBJ1-2; 8 positions agree with TRBD1. The CDR3 is made up of 17 amino acids. CDR1 and CDR2 from the germline V gene are SGHAT and FQNNGV. V lost 1 base, J lost 2 bases, and 9 bases stayed unmatched. CDR3 nucleotide sequence: TGTGCCAGCAGCTTAGTCCGGAGGACAGGGCAGAACTATGGCTACACCTTC. Amino acids: CASSLVRRTGQNYGYTF.

This chain connects TRBV6-1 to TRBJ2-1; D may be TRBD1 (6 bases). Looked up from germline, CDR1 is MNHNS and CDR2 is SASEGT. The V end lost 2 bases, the J end lost 2 bases, and 10 bases lay between the germline ends. This CDR3 is built from 15 residues. The CDR3 loop reads CASSEKQGTYNEQFF. In DNA form, the CDR3 reads TGTGCCAGCAGTGAAAAACAGGGAACCTACAATGAGCAGTTCTTC.

This clone was counted a few times. The chain is built from TRBV10-2 and TRBJ2-3; TRBD2 agrees at 9 bases. Germline V CDR1 and CDR2: WSHSY, SAAADI. The CDR3 contains 15 residues. Trimming removed 3 bases from V and 7 bases from J; junction bases left unmatched: 8. As DNA, the CDR3 is TGCGCCAGCAGTGACCCCCCGCGGGAGGGCTATACGCAGTATTTT. Translated: CASSDPPREGYTQYF.

The V gene is TRBV21-1, the J gene TRBJ1-1. TRBV21-1 corresponds to a pseudogene. The CDR3 covers 15 residues. The CDR3 spells CASSTRREMNTEAFF. The DNA of the CDR3 is TGTGCCAGCAGCACCCGCAGGGAGATGAACACTGAAGCTTTCTTT.

This chain uses TRBV27 with TRBJ1-5, with TRBD1 matching 8 bases. The CDR3 is 16 amino acids. Trimming took 7 bases from V and 3 from J; bases not matched to a gene: 11. Germline V gives CDR1 MNHEY, CDR2 SMNVEV (reference sequence). The CDR3 spells CASKRQGRPYNQPQHF. The CDR3 nucleotides read TGTGCCAGCAAAAGACAGGGGCGGCCCTACAATCAGCCCCAGCATTTT.

V and J are TRBV11-2 and TRBJ1-1; 9 nucleotides line up with TRBD1. The CDR3 has 13 amino acids. The germline V gene has CDR1 SGHAT and CDR2 FQNNGV. With 3 bases clipped from V and 7 bases from J, the junction kept 3 bases outside the gene matches. CDR3 nucleotide sequence: TGTGCCAGCAGCTTGGACAGGGGTGATGAAGCTTTCTTT. It codes for CASSLDRGDEAFF.

The genes are TRBV2 and TRBJ2-5; D not certain. V was pared by 5 bases and J by 2 bases, with 0 bases between. This CDR3 spans 10 amino acids. The germline gives CDR1 SNHLY, CDR2 FYNNEI. The DNA of the CDR3 is TGTGCCAGCAGTCAAGAGACCCAGTACTTC. Translating gives CASSQETQYF.

In DNA form, the CDR3 reads TGTGCCTGGAGCGGGTACACAGATACGCAGTATTTT. It yields the protein CAWSGYTDTQYF. The chain is built from TRBV30 and TRBJ2-3; D gene uncertain. With 3 bases removed from V and 2 bases from J, the gap between germline ends came to 6 bases. The germline CDR1 and CDR2 sequences are GTSNPN and SVGIG (reference sequence). This CDR3 is built from 12 residues. The full variable domain, in which reference TRBV30 and TRBJ2-3 provide the parts outside the CDR3, is SQTIHQWPATLVQPVGSPLSLECTVEGTSNPNLYWYRQAAGRGLQLLFYSVGIGQISSEVPQNLSASRPQDRQFILSSKKLLLSDSGFYLCAWSGYTDTQYFGPGTRLTVL.

This clone was counted once. The CDR3 protein is CASGGQGNTGELFF. As DNA, the CDR3 is TGTGCCAGCGGGGGACAGGGGAACACCGGGGAGCTGTTTTTT. The J gene is TRBJ2-2, the V gene TRBV2, with 9 bases lining up with TRBD1. V was pared by 8 bases and J by 1 base, with 2 bases of the junction left unmatched. Germline V gives CDR1 SNHLY, CDR2 FYNNEI. The CDR3 is 14 amino acids.

About this clone itself: Other nucleotide sequences in the sample specify the same CDR3. This chain uses TRBV6-1 with TRBJ2-3; 13 nucleotides agree with TRBD2. The V gene end was trimmed by 4 bases and the J gene end by 4 bases; junction bases not matched to a gene: 2. Per the germline V gene, CDR1 is MNHNS and CDR2 is SASEGT. This CDR3 has 15 residues. As DNA, the CDR3 is TGTGCCAGCAGTGGACTAGCGGGAGGCCCAGATACGCAGTATTTT. It specifies CASSGLAGGPDTQYF.

The J gene is TRBJ1-1, the V gene TRBV18; D is unclear. The ends were cut back, 6 bases at V and 1 base at J, with 12 bases in the middle. The length of the CDR3 is 14 residues. Germline CDR1 is KGHSH and CDR2 is LQKENI. CDR3 in DNA: TGTGCCAGCTCCCCATCTGTACGGAACACTGAAGCTTTCTTT. This codes for CASSPSVRNTEAFF. Variable domain in full (rest from reference TRBV18 and TRBJ1-1): NAGVMQNPRHLVRRRGQEARLRCSPMKGHSHVYWYRQLPEEGLKFMVYLQKENIIDESGMPKERFSAEFPKEGPSILRIQQVVRGDSAAYFCASSPSVRNTEAFFGQGTRLTVV.

This chain links TRBV28 with TRBJ2-7; the D gene is possibly TRBD2 (6 bases). Between the trimmed V and J ends, which lost 5 bases and 0 bases, there was a span of 20 bases. Germline CDR1 MDHEN, CDR2 SYDVKM. This CDR3 has 17 residues. CDR3 amino acids: CASSAPGLLSSSYEQYF. The CDR3 DNA reads TGTGCCAGCAGTGCCCCCGGACTACTCTCCAGCTCCTACGAGCAGTACTTC.

The V and J genes are TRBV7-2 and TRBJ2-3; TRBD1 matches at 8 bases. Germline V gene sequence: CDR1 SGHTA, CDR2 FQGNSA. J was trimmed by 6 bases and V by 1 base; bases with no gene match: 3. CDR3 length: 14 amino acids. CDR3 DNA sequence: TGTGCCAGCAGCTTAGTTCAGGGGGCGGATACGCAGTATTTT. Residues: CASSLVQGADTQYF.

The rearrangement joins TRBV28 to TRBJ1-5; TRBD1 matches at 7 bases. This CDR3 is 15 amino acids long. Looked up from germline, CDR1 is MDHEN and CDR2 is SYDVKM. V trimming: 7 bases; J trimming: 1 base; junction bases outside the gene matches: 7. In nucleotides, the CDR3 is TGTGCCAGCAAGACAGGGATGGACAGCAATCAGCCCCAGCATTTT. This codes for CASKTGMDSNQPQHF.

CDR3 in amino acids: CASSQAPHRVDEQFF. The CDR3 DNA sequence: TGCGCCAGCAGCCAAGCACCTCACAGGGTCGATGAGCAGTTCTTC. The chain links TRBV4-1 to TRBJ2-1, with a tentative D call TRBD1 (6 bases). The CDR3 is 15 residues long. The germline V gene has CDR1 MGHRA and CDR2 YSYEKL. V was cut by 1 base and J by 8 bases, with 15 bases left in between.